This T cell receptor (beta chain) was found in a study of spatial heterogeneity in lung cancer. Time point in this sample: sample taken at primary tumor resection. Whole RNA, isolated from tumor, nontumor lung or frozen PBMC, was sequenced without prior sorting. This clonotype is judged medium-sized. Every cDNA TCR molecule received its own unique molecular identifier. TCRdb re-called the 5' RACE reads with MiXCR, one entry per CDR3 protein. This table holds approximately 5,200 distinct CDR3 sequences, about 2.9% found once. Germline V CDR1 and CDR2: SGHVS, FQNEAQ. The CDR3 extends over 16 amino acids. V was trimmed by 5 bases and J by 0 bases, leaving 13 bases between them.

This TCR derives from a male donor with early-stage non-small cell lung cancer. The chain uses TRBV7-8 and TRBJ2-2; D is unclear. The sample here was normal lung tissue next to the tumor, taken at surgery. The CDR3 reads CASSLKDGTNTGELFF. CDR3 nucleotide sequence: TGTGCCAGCAGCCTCAAGGACGGAACGAACACCGGGGAGCTGTTTTTT.